The 28 T cell receptor beta chains given below trace back to one sample, sequenced in a study of T cell responses to AZD1222 COVID-19 vaccine. Data came from immunoSEQ multiplex PCR; TCRdb stores just in-frame clones and leaves some out. The table has over 100,000 clones, around 90% seen once; the top ten hold roughly 13%. This specimen was peripheral blood, taken on day 0 of MenACWY control vaccination. Every receptor here comes from an adult in good health.

This clone appeared once. The gene calls are TRBV6-5 and TRBJ2-2; TRBD1 aligns across 7 bases. The trim removed 9 bases at V and 0 bases at J, leaving 7 bases unmatched. The CDR3 contains 15 residues. Germline CDR1 and CDR2: MNHEY and SVGAGI. The CDR3 DNA follows: TGTGCCAGTCCAGGACAGGCCGCGAACACCGGGGAGCTGTTTTTT. Protein product: CASPGQAANTGELFF.

This chain uses TRBV5-1 with TRBJ2-5, with 10 bases aligning to TRBD1. The CDR3 sequence is 15 residues long. Germline loops: CDR1 SGHRS, CDR2 YFSETQ. Unmatched junction bases numbered 9, after V lost 3 bases and J lost 7 bases. CDR3 nucleotide sequence: TGCGCCAGCAGCTACGGACAGGGGGGTAGTGCGACCCAGTACTTC. Residues: CASSYGQGGSATQYF.

This clone was detected only once. The genes are TRBV9 and TRBJ2-1; a possible D gene is TRBD2 (7 bases). CDR3 length: 17 residues. Germline CDR1 SGDLS, CDR2 YYNGEE. V was trimmed by 0 bases and J by 6 bases, leaving 19 bases between them. CDR3 nucleotides: TGTGCCAGCAGCGTAGTAGGGGGGGCTTCGTTGAGCAATGAGCAGTTCTTC. Its protein product is CASSVVGGASLSNEQFF.

The chain links TRBV12-3 or TRBV12-4 to TRBJ1-1; 8 bases align to TRBD1. Trimming at V came to 3 bases and at J to 5 bases, leaving 2 bases not matched to a gene. The CDR3 has 13 amino acids. CDR3: CASSFTGGTEAFF. The CDR3 DNA reads as TGTGCCAGCAGTTTTACAGGGGGGACTGAAGCTTTCTTT.

V usage is TRBV7-3 and J usage is TRBJ2-1, with 9 bases fitting TRBD1. From germline, CDR1 is SGHTA and CDR2 FQGTGA. The ends lost 3 bases at V and 8 bases at J; junction bases unmatched: 11. The CDR3 has 16 amino acids. The CDR3 protein is CASSFGTGPSQDEQFF. The CDR3 region has the DNA TGTGCCAGCAGCTTCGGGACAGGGCCCAGTCAGGATGAGCAGTTCTTC.

V and J are TRBV6-2 or TRBV6-3 and TRBJ2-3; TRBD1 agrees at 9 bases. Germline loops: CDR1 MNHEY, CDR2 SVGEGT. The CDR3 is 15 residues long. V gave up 6 bases and J gave up 0 bases; unmatched junction bases: 4. CDR3 in DNA: TGTGCCAGCAGCCCAGGGACAGGGAGCACAGATACGCAGTATTTT. Translation: CASSPGTGSTDTQYF.

CDR3 nucleotides: TGTGCCAGCAGCTTGAGTATTGGGGACAGAGGAAATGAAAAACTGTTTTTT. Translation gives CASSLSIGDRGNEKLFF. J is TRBJ1-4 and V is TRBV5-4; TRBD1 matches at 7 bases. This CDR3 region has 17 residues. Germline V lookup: CDR1 SGHNT, CDR2 YYREEE (reference sequence). With V trimmed by 1 base and J by 5 bases, 11 bases remained unmatched.

This rearrangement joins TRBV6-5 to TRBJ1-6; no firm D call. Germline V CDR1 and CDR2: MNHEY, SVGAGI. Trimming shortened V by 0 bases and J by 10 bases, and 7 bases separated the two germline ends. The CDR3 extends over 13 amino acids. In DNA form, the CDR3 reads TGTGCCAGCAGTTACTCGACTGTATCACCCCTCCACTTT. Protein product: CASSYSTVSPLHF.

This clone was seen only a few times. This sequence joins TRBV2 and TRBJ2-5; the D gene is possibly TRBD1 (5 bases). The length of the CDR3 is 15 residues. CDR1 is SNHLY, CDR2 FYNNEI, per germline. The germline V and J ends were trimmed by 4 bases and 5 bases, with 17 bases remaining between them. The CDR3: CASSVQGSAEETQYF. The CDR3 nucleotides are TGTGCCAGCAGTGTGCAGGGCTCGGCGGAGGAGACCCAGTACTTC.

Only one count was recorded for this clone. The V gene is TRBV12-5, the J gene TRBJ2-5; tentatively, D is TRBD1 or TRBD2 (5 bases each). This CDR3 is 19 amino acids long. Trimming removed 1 base from V and 6 bases from J, with 27 bases in between. Germline CDR1 reads LGHNT; CDR2 reads FRNRAP. DNA of the CDR3: TGTGCTAGTGGTTTGGCCGGATTCCGGCAGGGAGAAACAGTGAAGACCCAGTACTTC. Translated: CASGLAGFRQGETVKTQYF.

This chain links TRBV4-1 with TRBJ2-6; D remains unclear. The CDR3 has 18 residues. Germline CDR1 MGHRA, CDR2 YSYEKL. V lost 1 base, J lost 0 bases, and 13 bases lay in between. CDR3 in amino acids: CASSQVPLSSSGANVLTF. For the CDR3, the DNA is TGCGCCAGCAGCCAAGTCCCTCTGTCGAGCTCTGGGGCCAACGTCCTGACTTTC.

This clone was observed a single time. The chain employs TRBV2 and TRBJ2-2, with D unresolved. Between the trimmed V and J ends, which lost 5 bases and 0 bases, there was a span of 4 bases. The CDR3 length is 13 residues. The germline CDR1 and CDR2 sequences are SNHLY and FYNNEI. The CDR3 coding sequence is TGTGCCAGCAGTCCACCGAACACCGGGGAGCTGTTTTTT. Protein sequence: CASSPPNTGELFF.

The chain employs TRBV7-2 and TRBJ1-5; TRBD1 aligns across 7 bases. Germline V CDR1 and CDR2: SGHTA, FQGNSA. The V gene end was trimmed by 5 bases and the J gene end by 2 bases; junction bases not matched to a gene: 3. This CDR3 spans 14 amino acids. The DNA of the CDR3 is TGTGCCAGCAGCCGTGGGACAGGCAATCAGCCCCAGCATTTT. Encoded protein: CASSRGTGNQPQHF.

This chain links TRBV30 with TRBJ1-2, with a weak D call TRBD1 (6 bases). V was trimmed by 6 bases and J by 6 bases, leaving 20 bases between them. Germline V gives CDR1 GTSNPN, CDR2 SVGIG (reference sequence). There are 14 residues in the CDR3. The CDR3 protein is CACPTHGQLDGYTF. In DNA form, the CDR3 reads TGTGCCTGCCCAACTCATGGACAGTTAGATGGCTACACCTTC.

The V and J genes are TRBV12-3 or TRBV12-4 and TRBJ2-1, with D unresolved. The V and J ends lost 4 bases and 8 bases respectively, with 12 bases between them. This CDR3 is 13 amino acids long. The CDR3 loop reads CASSSTDEHEQFF. Here the CDR3 DNA reads TGTGCCAGCAGTTCAACCGACGAACATGAGCAGTTCTTC.

The chain has TRBV5-4 and TRBJ2-5, with TRBD2 matching over 13 bases. The germline CDR1 and CDR2 sequences are SGHNT and YYREEE (reference sequence). The CDR3 has 17 amino acids. With 6 bases clipped from V and 5 bases from J, the junction kept 13 bases outside the gene matches. CDR3 in amino acids: CASTEGTSGGALETQYF. CDR3 bases: TGTGCCAGCACCGAAGGAACTAGCGGGGGGGCCTTGGAGACCCAGTACTTC.

This chain links TRBV28 with TRBJ1-5; a possible D gene is TRBD1 (5 bases). From germline, CDR1 is MDHEN and CDR2 SYDVKM. The CDR3 loop spans 16 amino acids. Trimming took 6 bases from V and 0 from J, leaving 15 bases between them. CDR3 residues: CASRGDSTYSNQPQHF. For the CDR3, the DNA is TGTGCCAGCAGGGGAGACAGTACATATAGCAATCAGCCCCAGCATTTT.

The gene calls are TRBV9 and TRBJ2-7; D is unresolved. From germline, CDR1 is SGDLS and CDR2 YYNGEE. Trimming took 0 bases from V and 1 from J, leaving 8 bases between them. CDR3 length: 14 residues. The CDR3 bases are TGTGCCAGCAGCGTAGGAGTGGGTTCCTACGAGCAGTACTTC. This sequence encodes CASSVGVGSYEQYF.

In this sample, this clone turned up a few times. The chain carries TRBV11-2 and TRBJ2-7; TRBD2 matches 9 bases. J was trimmed by 2 bases and V by 3 bases; bases with no gene match: 2. The CDR3 sequence is 14 residues long. Germline CDR1 and CDR2: SGHAT and FQNNGV. CDR3 DNA: TGTGCCAGCAGCTTCAGCGGGGGGACCTACGAGCAGTACTTC. As protein: CASSFSGGTYEQYF.

The V gene is TRBV4-2, the J gene TRBJ1-4, with D possibly being TRBD1 (6 bases). Trimming took 1 base from V and 5 from J, leaving 20 bases between them. The CDR3 totals 18 residues. Germline V gives CDR1 LGHNA, CDR2 YNFKEQ. Here the CDR3 reads CASSQGPRREGGNEKLFF. The CDR3 DNA is TGTGCCAGCAGCCAAGGGCCCCGGAGAGAGGGGGGCAATGAAAAACTGTTTTTT.

J is TRBJ1-5 and V is TRBV19; the D is unclear. Trimming shortened V by 5 bases and J by 0 bases, and 20 bases separated the two germline ends. CDR3 size: 18 residues. The germline gives CDR1 LNHDA, CDR2 SQIVND (reference sequence). The CDR3 bases are TGTGCCAGTAGTCCCCCCCTTAAGGTGTGGGATAGCAATCAGCCCCAGCATTTT. Translated, it gives CASSPPLKVWDSNQPQHF.

The chain uses TRBV6-2 or TRBV6-3 and TRBJ1-1; unclear D gene. Germline-derived CDR1 and CDR2 are MNHEY and SVGEGT. The CDR3 loop spans 13 amino acids. V shed 4 bases and J shed 0 bases, with 6 bases lying between them. The CDR3 region is CASSFVLNTEAFF. For the CDR3, the DNA is TGTGCCAGCAGTTTTGTTTTGAACACTGAAGCTTTCTTT.

CDR3 nucleotide sequence: TGCGCCAGCAGTGCGGGACCGTTCGGCGAGCAGTACTTC. Residues: CASSAGPFGEQYF. The V and J genes are TRBV5-1 and TRBJ2-7; TRBD2 is a possible D gene (6 bases). The CDR3 extends over 13 amino acids. The V and J ends lost 5 bases and 6 bases respectively, with 15 bases between them. CDR1 and CDR2 (germline): SGHRS, YFSETQ.

The V gene is TRBV6-2 or TRBV6-3, the J gene TRBJ1-1; TRBD1 agrees at 11 bases. The germline CDR1 and CDR2 sequences are MNHEY and SVGEGT. V lost 2 bases, J lost 5 bases, and 1 base stayed unmatched. This CDR3 spans 14 amino acids. The CDR3 region has the DNA TGTGCCAGCAGTTACGGGACAGGGGGGACTGAAGCTTTCTTT. Its translation is CASSYGTGGTEAFF.

In its sample, this clone was seen once. V gene TRBV6-2 or TRBV6-3 combines with J gene TRBJ2-7, with D hard to call. Germline lookup yields CDR1 MNHEY and CDR2 SVGEGT. Trimming removed 0 bases at V and 6 bases at J, with 18 bases between. This CDR3 contains 16 residues. The CDR3 bases are TGTGCCAGCAGTTACTCGGAAACCAGGACCGTGGGCGAGCAGTACTTC. It encodes CASSYSETRTVGEQYF.

The V gene is TRBV12-3 or TRBV12-4, the J gene TRBJ1-1; perhaps TRBD1 as D (5 bases). This CDR3 spans 13 amino acids. Trimming took off 5 bases at V and 2 bases at J, with 9 bases between the two ends. CDR3: CASSPWTNTEAFF. CDR3 in DNA: TGTGCCAGCAGTCCCTGGACAAACACTGAAGCTTTCTTT.

This chain uses TRBV12-5 with TRBJ2-1; the D gene is possibly TRBD2 (6 bases). This CDR3 spans 13 amino acids. Trimming left V 3 bases short and J 8 bases short, with 11 bases between. Per germline, CDR1 LGHNT and CDR2 FRNRAP. The CDR3 is CASGFGGYDEQFF. The CDR3 nucleotides are TGTGCTAGTGGTTTTGGAGGGTATGATGAGCAGTTCTTC.

The chain recombines TRBV19 with TRBJ2-2, with a possible D match to TRBD1 (5 bases). Germline assignment: CDR1 LNHDA and CDR2 SQIVND (reference sequence). The CDR3 has 14 amino acids. V shed 7 bases and J shed 1 base, with 10 bases lying between them. CDR3 DNA sequence: TGTGCCAGTATCCCACAGGAGAACACCGGGGAGCTGTTTTTT. It translates to CASIPQENTGELFF.